These 32 T cell receptor beta chains share one sample of origin, sequenced in a study of T-cell reconstitution after alpha-beta-depleted transplantation in children. Using unique molecular identifiers, the investigators prepared the TCRbeta library. MiXCR was run by TCRdb on the PCR reads, yielding one entry per CDR3 protein. In the table there are about 490,000 distinct CDR3 sequences, roughly a tenth of which are singletons. Sequenced material: PBMCs, taken before TCRalphabeta/CD19-depleted stem cell transplant. The source of these receptors is a child aged 2-15 years with inherited bone marrow failure, due to receive a stem cell transplant.

In its sample, this clonotype was seen a few times. The chain couples TRBV6-2 or TRBV6-3 to TRBJ2-1; 10 nucleotides align to TRBD1. V shed 7 bases, J shed 3 bases, and the junction held 3 bases outside the gene matches. Germline assignment: CDR1 MNHEY and CDR2 SVGEGT. The CDR3 spans 14 residues. DNA for the CDR3: TGTGCCAGCAAGGACAGGGGGAGCTACAATGAGCAGTTCTTC. This codes for CASKDRGSYNEQFF.

This clonotype has ten or more counts. The chain combines TRBV20-1 with TRBJ2-5; 8 bases align to TRBD1. This CDR3 is built from 16 residues. The junction had 11 bases not matched to a gene; V was cut back by 0 bases and J by 5 bases. Germline V gene sequence: CDR1 DFQATT, CDR2 SNEGSKA (reference sequence). CDR3 DNA sequence: TGCAGTGCTAGAGATAGAGGCAGGGGGCATGGGGAGACCCAGTACTTC. Translating it yields CSARDRGRGHGETQYF.

This clonotype was picked up many times. The chain employs TRBV27 and TRBJ1-1; 7 bases agree with TRBD1. The CDR3 has 13 residues. V was clipped by 8 bases and J by 8 bases; unmatched bases: 11. Germline V gives CDR1 MNHEY, CDR2 SMNVEV (reference sequence). The CDR3 coding sequence is TGTGCCAGCCGACCTATAGACAGGGAAGAAGCTTTCTTT. Its protein product is CASRPIDREEAFF.

This clonotype was counted a few times. The chain employs TRBV6-1 and TRBJ1-1; 10 bases fit TRBD1. V lost 6 bases and J lost 1; bases outside the gene matches: 11. CDR1 and CDR2 (germline): MNHNS, SASEGT. The CDR3 length is 17 residues. The CDR3 DNA reads as TGTGCCAGCAGGCGTCCCGGGACAGGGGTGAGGAACACTGAAGCTTTCTTT. Translated, it gives CASRRPGTGVRNTEAFF.

This clonotype was recorded many times. CDR3 sequence (DNA): TGCGCCAGCAGCCAAGGTTTGGGGAGGGGAAACTCCTACGAGCAGTACTTC. It encodes CASSQGLGRGNSYEQYF. The V gene is TRBV4-3, the J gene TRBJ2-7, with TRBD2 identical over 7 bases. The germline V gene encodes CDR1 LGHNA and CDR2 YSLEER. The CDR3 runs 17 residues. Trimming removed 1 base from V and 0 bases from J; junction bases left unmatched: 9.

Comment on this clonotype: A much more abundant neighbour one base away suggests this may be a read error. This chain joins TRBV7-2 and TRBJ2-1; 7 positions agree with TRBD2. There are 15 residues in the CDR3. Germline V gene sequence: CDR1 SGHTA, CDR2 FQGNSA. Germline trimming cut 4 bases from V and 10 bases from J; bases unmatched to any gene: 13. The CDR3 nucleotides are TGTGCCAGCAGCTCTTCGGCACTAGCGAGACCGGAGCAGTTCTTC. Protein product: CASSSSALARPEQFF.

This clonotype was counted at least ten times. The chain couples TRBV4-3 to TRBJ2-3, with 11 bases fitting TRBD2. The CDR3 sequence is 19 residues long. V trimming: 1 base; J trimming: 1 base; junction bases outside the gene matches: 10. Germline-derived CDR1 and CDR2 are LGHNA and YSLEER. CDR3 residues: CASSQGVLAGDQRTDTQYF. The CDR3 DNA reads TGCGCCAGCAGCCAAGGCGTACTAGCGGGAGATCAGCGCACAGATACGCAGTATTTT.

This clonotype came up many times. This chain connects TRBV4-3 to TRBJ1-1; D unclear. Germline V lookup: CDR1 LGHNA, CDR2 YSLEER. Trimming took 4 bases from V and 1 from J, leaving 13 bases between them. CDR3 size: 15 residues. Written as DNA, the CDR3 is TGCGCCAGCAGCCGCTACCAGGCCCAGAACACTGAAGCTTTCTTT. It translates to CASSRYQAQNTEAFF.

This clonotype came up a few times. J is TRBJ2-7 and V is TRBV5-4; 8 bases are a match to TRBD2. Germline trimming cut 3 bases from V and 2 bases from J; bases unmatched to any gene: 4. From germline, CDR1 is SGHNT and CDR2 YYREEE (reference sequence). The CDR3 has 14 amino acids. The CDR3 coding sequence is TGTGCCAGCAGCTGGAGCGGGAGTCCCTACGAGCAGTACTTC. Protein sequence: CASSWSGSPYEQYF.

There are many counts of this clonotype. The chain is built from TRBV14 and TRBJ2-1, with D uncertain. From germline, CDR1 is SGHDN and CDR2 FVKESK. The V end lost 4 bases, the J end lost 9 bases, and 16 bases lay between the germline ends. The CDR3 loop spans 14 amino acids. The DNA of the CDR3 is TGTGCCAGCAGCCGCGACTGGGTAGTCGGTGAGCAGTTCTTC. It translates to CASSRDWVVGEQFF.

This clonotype was seen many times. The rearrangement uses TRBV24-1 and TRBJ2-2, with D perhaps matching TRBD2 (5 bases). Trimming left V 6 bases short and J 4 bases short, with 14 bases between. CDR3 length equals 15 residues. Germline V CDR1 and CDR2: KGHDR, SFDVKD. CDR3 bases: TGTGCCACCAGTACTAGATTCAATAGCACCGGGGAGCTGTTTTTT. Its translation: CATSTRFNSTGELFF.

This clonotype was seen a few times. This chain joins TRBV20-1 and TRBJ1-5; D remains unclear. The CDR3 sequence is 16 residues long. The ends were cut back, 0 bases at V and 0 bases at J, with 12 bases in the middle. Germline assignment: CDR1 DFQATT and CDR2 SNEGSKA (reference sequence). As DNA, the CDR3 is TGCAGTGCTAGAGATGGGCGGGGATATAGCAATCAGCCCCAGCATTTT. Encoded protein: CSARDGRGYSNQPQHF.

This clonotype turned up a few times. V and J are TRBV27 and TRBJ2-7, with D perhaps TRBD2 (5 bases). The V end was cut by 8 bases, the J end by 2 bases, with 10 bases between. The germline gives CDR1 MNHEY, CDR2 SMNVEV (reference sequence). This CDR3 spans 12 amino acids. The CDR3 reads CASGDYPYEQYF. Written as DNA, the CDR3 is TGTGCCAGCGGCGACTATCCCTACGAGCAGTACTTC.

This clonotype showed up many times. The rearrangement joins TRBV5-5 to TRBJ2-7; either TRBD1 or TRBD2 may fit D (5 bases each). V lost 2 bases and J lost 2, with 11 bases in between. The CDR3 has 14 amino acids. The germline gives CDR1 SGHKS, CDR2 YYEKEE (reference sequence). This CDR3 is CASSFVTGPYEQYF. CDR3 in DNA: TGTGCCAGCAGCTTCGTCACGGGACCCTACGAGCAGTACTTC.

This clonotype has at least ten counts. This chain connects TRBV30 to TRBJ2-7; a possible D gene is TRBD1 (6 bases). In germline, CDR1 is GTSNPN, CDR2 SVGIG (reference sequence). The CDR3 is made up of 13 amino acids. The V end was cut by 1 base, the J end by 3 bases, with 10 bases between. DNA for the CDR3: TGTGCCTGGAGTGCCTGGACAGACTACGAGCAGTACTTC. This gives the protein CAWSAWTDYEQYF.

This clonotype was detected many times. The V gene is TRBV4-2, the J gene TRBJ2-7; 8 bases align to TRBD2. Trimming took 1 base from V and 3 from J; bases not matched to a gene: 11. The CDR3 consists of 17 residues. The germline V gene has CDR1 LGHNA and CDR2 YNFKEQ. The CDR3 sequence: CASSQGLGTSGSYEQYF. The CDR3 DNA reads TGTGCCAGCAGCCAAGGGCTGGGCACTAGCGGTAGCTACGAGCAGTACTTC.

The gene calls are TRBV7-9 and TRBJ2-7; D not resolved. There are 14 residues in the CDR3. V lost 1 base and J 2 bases, leaving 9 bases between the germline ends. Germline-derived CDR1 and CDR2 are SEHNR and FQNEAQ (reference sequence). The CDR3 spells CASSLVREPYEQYF. For the CDR3, the DNA is TGTGCCAGCAGCTTAGTTAGGGAACCCTACGAGCAGTACTTC.

This clonotype was found a few times. The chain joins TRBV5-4 to TRBJ2-3; perhaps TRBD2 as D (6 bases). The V end lost 2 bases, the J end lost 2 bases, and 12 bases lay between the germline ends. The CDR3 covers 15 residues. Germline CDR1 SGHNT, CDR2 YYREEE (reference sequence). This CDR3 is CASSFLGSSTDTQYF. The CDR3 DNA sequence: TGTGCCAGCAGCTTCCTCGGGAGTTCCACAGATACGCAGTATTTT. Filled out from reference TRBV5-4 and TRBJ2-3, the complete variable domain reads ETGVTQSPTHLIKTRGQQVTLRCSSQSGHNTVSWYQQALGQGPQFIFQYYREEENGRGNFPPRFSGLQFPNYSSELNVNALELDDSALYLCASSFLGSSTDTQYFGPGTRLTVL.

This clonotype was picked up many times. V gene TRBV27 combines with J gene TRBJ2-3; possible D gene TRBD1, 5 bases. The CDR3 sequence is 14 residues long. Germline V gene lookup returns CDR1 MNHEY and CDR2 SMNVEV (reference sequence). V was cut by 8 bases and J by 6 bases, with 18 bases left in between. The CDR3 spells CASQETAGADTQYF. The CDR3 DNA sequence: TGTGCCAGCCAGGAGACAGCCGGCGCCGATACGCAGTATTTT.

The chain links TRBV11-2 to TRBJ2-3, with TRBD2 identical over 8 bases. Germline V CDR1 and CDR2: SGHAT, FQNNGV. This CDR3 contains 14 residues. Losses at the gene ends were 7 bases for V and 5 bases for J; bases not matched to a gene: 8. DNA of the CDR3: TGTGCCAGCAACCGAGCGGGAGTTCTAGATACGCAGTATTTT. It translates to CASNRAGVLDTQYF.

This clonotype was detected ten times or more. The junction does not match germline at one end; this may be a read error. This chain uses TRBV11-2 with TRBJ2-1, with no clear D. Per germline, CDR1 SGHAT and CDR2 FQNNGV. CDR3 size: 15 residues. CDR3 sequence: CASSLEASSYNEQFF. The CDR3 bases are TGTGCCAGCAGTTTAGAGGCGAGCTCCTACAATGAGCAGTTCTTC.

This clonotype was counted ten times or more. CDR3 nucleotides: TGCAGCGTTGAAACCTGGGGGATAAGGGAGACCCAGTACTTC. Amino acids: CSVETWGIRETQYF. The chain couples TRBV29-1 to TRBJ2-5; D is perhaps TRBD1 or TRBD2 (5 bases each). The CDR3 runs 14 residues. CDR1 and CDR2 (germline): SQVTM, ANQGSEA. V was pared by 2 bases and J by 5 bases, with 15 bases between.

The V and J genes are TRBV29-1 and TRBJ2-7; TRBD1 matches 7 bases. V gave up 4 bases and J gave up 4 bases; unmatched junction bases: 4. Germline-derived CDR1 and CDR2 are SQVTM and ANQGSEA. The CDR3 loop spans 12 amino acids. CDR3 region: CSVVDREYEQYF. In nucleotides, the CDR3 is TGCAGCGTTGTCGACAGGGAGTACGAGCAGTACTTC.

A remark on this clonotype: A read error is possible here, since a much larger clone lies one base away. The chain is built from TRBV7-9 and TRBJ2-1; 8 bases agree with TRBD2. Germline V gives CDR1 SEHNR, CDR2 FQNEAQ (reference sequence). This CDR3 spans 15 amino acids. CDR3 DNA sequence: TGTGCCAACAGCTTAAGTGGGACTAGGCTCTATGAGCAGTTCTTC. It translates to CANSLSGTRLYEQFF.

This clonotype was observed at least ten times. The V call is TRBV29-1, the J call TRBJ2-1; 8 positions match TRBD2. V shed 8 bases, J shed 2 bases, and the junction held 14 bases outside the gene matches. The germline CDR1 and CDR2 sequences are SQVTM and ANQGSEA. The CDR3 spans 16 residues. CDR3 DNA: TGCAGCTCGGGGGGGACAACAGGTTCCCCCTACAATGAGCAGTTCTTC. It encodes CSSGGTTGSPYNEQFF.

This clonotype was found a few times. This chain links TRBV6-2 or TRBV6-3 with TRBJ2-6, with D maybe TRBD2 (6 bases). In germline, CDR1 is MNHEY, CDR2 SVGEGT. This CDR3 is 16 amino acids long. V dropped 6 bases and J dropped 0 bases, with 12 bases sitting between them. Here the CDR3 reads CASRDYASSGANVLTF. In DNA form, the CDR3 reads TGTGCCAGCAGGGACTATGCCTCCTCTGGGGCCAACGTCCTGACTTTC.

This rearrangement joins TRBV19 to TRBJ2-7, with a weak D call TRBD1 (5 bases). The CDR3 length is 14 residues. CDR1 LNHDA and CDR2 SQIVND come from the germline V gene (reference sequence). The V end lost 1 base, the J end lost 2 bases, and 9 bases lay between the germline ends. The CDR3 protein is CASSIGRGPYEQYF. The CDR3 DNA sequence: TGTGCCAGTAGTATAGGAAGGGGTCCCTACGAGCAGTACTTC.

This clonotype was observed many times. The rearrangement links TRBV5-1 to TRBJ2-7, with 9 bases that match TRBD2. CDR3 length: 15 amino acids. CDR1 and CDR2 from the germline V gene are SGHRS and YFSETQ. The V segment lost 0 bases and the J segment 4 bases; nucleotides outside the gene matches: 5. CDR3 sequence: CASSLVPSGDYEQYF. The CDR3 DNA reads TGCGCCAGCAGCTTGGTTCCTAGCGGGGATTACGAGCAGTACTTC.

The chain couples TRBV20-1 to TRBJ2-3, with 8 bases that match TRBD2. J was trimmed by 4 bases and V by 1 base; bases with no gene match: 10. This CDR3 has 16 residues. CDR1 and CDR2 (germline): DFQATT, SNEGSKA (reference sequence). Here the CDR3 DNA reads TGCAGTGCTAGAGCCGGGACTAGGGGATTTGCAGATACGCAGTATTTT. The encoded protein is CSARAGTRGFADTQYF.

At least ten counts were recorded for this clonotype. This sequence joins TRBV7-2 and TRBJ2-3; D is ambiguous. The germline V and J ends were trimmed by 2 bases and 5 bases, with 11 bases remaining between them. The CDR3 consists of 14 residues. Germline assignment: CDR1 SGHTA and CDR2 FQGNSA. The CDR3: CASSLYPPLDTQYF. CDR3 DNA sequence: TGTGCCAGCAGCTTATATCCCCCCCTAGATACGCAGTATTTT. The variable domain in full, with the rest retrieved from reference TRBV7-2 and TRBJ2-3, is GAGVSQSPSNKVTEKGKDVELRCDPISGHTALYWYRQSLGQGLEFLIYFQGNSAPDKSGLPSDRFSAERTGGSVSTLTIQRTQQEDSAVYLCASSLYPPLDTQYFGPGTRLTVL.

This clonotype was counted ten times or more. The chain is built from TRBV7-9 and TRBJ2-1; D is possibly TRBD2 (5 bases). CDR1 SEHNR and CDR2 FQNEAQ come from the germline V gene (reference sequence). CDR3 size: 16 residues. V lost 8 bases to trimming and J lost 3 bases, with 20 bases between them. CDR3 nucleotides: TGTGCCAGCTTTAGTCCGGTTGCGGAGGTCTACAATGAGCAGTTCTTC. Protein sequence: CASFSPVAEVYNEQFF.

The V and J genes are TRBV28 and TRBJ2-7; 8 bases are shared with TRBD2. After removal of 6 bases from V and 1 base from J, the junction contained 11 bases not matched to a gene. The CDR3 is 16 residues long. Germline values: CDR1 MDHEN, CDR2 SYDVKM. DNA of the CDR3: TGTGCCAGCAGCGAACCAGGGCGGGAGGTTTCCTACGAGCAGTACTTC. This translates into CASSEPGREVSYEQYF.